This T cell receptor beta chain stems from a study of OX40 agonist ivuxolimab in advanced cancers. Study-level information: People in dose escalation had one of these cancers: hepatocellular carcinoma, melanoma, renal cell or head and neck cancer.

Some clones are missing from TCRdb's copy, which holds only in-frame ones; the method was immunoSEQ multiplex PCR. Of about 80,000 clones in the sample, about 93% were seen once. The receptor was isolated from an adult with an advanced solid tumor such as melanoma, head and neck, liver or kidney cancer. The sample here was CD4+ or CD8+ T cells sorted from blood, taken in a trial of the OX40 agonist ivuxolimab.

The CDR3 DNA is TGTGCCAGCAGCTTAGATGGGGACGGAAACACTGAAGCTTTCTTT. It specifies CASSLDGDGNTEAFF. This rearrangement joins TRBV7-3 to TRBJ1-1; possible D gene TRBD1, 5 bases. Trimming removed 2 bases from V and 2 bases from J, with 12 bases in between. This CDR3 contains 15 residues. The germline gives CDR1 SGHTA, CDR2 FQGTGA.